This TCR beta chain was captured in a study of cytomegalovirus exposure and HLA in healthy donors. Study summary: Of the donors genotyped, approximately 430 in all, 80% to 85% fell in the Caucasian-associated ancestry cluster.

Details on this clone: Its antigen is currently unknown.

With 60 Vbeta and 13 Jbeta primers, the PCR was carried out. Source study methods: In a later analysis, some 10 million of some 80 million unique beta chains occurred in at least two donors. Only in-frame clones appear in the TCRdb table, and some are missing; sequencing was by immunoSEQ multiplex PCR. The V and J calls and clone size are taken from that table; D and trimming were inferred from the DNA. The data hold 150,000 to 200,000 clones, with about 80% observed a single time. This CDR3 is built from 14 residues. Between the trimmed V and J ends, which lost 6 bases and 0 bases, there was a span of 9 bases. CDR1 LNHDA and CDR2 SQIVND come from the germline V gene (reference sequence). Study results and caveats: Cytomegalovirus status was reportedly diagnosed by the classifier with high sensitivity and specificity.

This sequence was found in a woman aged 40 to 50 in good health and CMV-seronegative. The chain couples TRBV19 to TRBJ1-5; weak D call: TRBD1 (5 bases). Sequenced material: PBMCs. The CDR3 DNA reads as TGTGCCAGTAGGAGACAGTATAGCAATCAGCCCCAGCATTTT. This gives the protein CASRRQYSNQPQHF.